This T cell receptor beta chain was obtained from a study of cytomegalovirus exposure and HLA in healthy donors. Amplification used 60 Vbeta primers and 13 Jbeta primers. Method: immunoSEQ multiplex PCR; TCRdb's copy keeps in-frame clones and lacks some. Among 85,000 to 90,000 clones, 67% were seen once, and the ten largest hold 2.1%. The sequencing sample was made of PBMCs. The TCR comes from a man aged 25 to 40 in good health and CMV-seronegative.

CDR3 in amino acids: CASSPLYQFNEKLFF. CDR3 DNA: TGTGCCAGCTCACCACTTTACCAGTTTAATGAAAAACTGTTTTTT. The gene calls are TRBV18 and TRBJ1-4; D ambiguous. The CDR3 is 15 residues long. Germline CDR1 and CDR2: KGHSH and LQKENI. The V end was cut by 1 base, the J end by 4 bases, with 10 bases between. Variable domain in full (rest from reference TRBV18 and TRBJ1-4): NAGVMQNPRHLVRRRGQEARLRCSPMKGHSHVYWYRQLPEEGLKFMVYLQKENIIDESGMPKERFSAEFPKEGPSILRIQQVVRGDSAAYFCASSPLYQFNEKLFFGSGTQLSVL.